Listed here are 16 T cell receptor beta chains from one sample, sequenced in a study of CD8 T cells in ankylosing spondylitis. TCRdb independently ran MiXCR on the 5' RACE reads; one entry per CDR3 protein. The sample lists about 220,000 distinct CDR3 sequences, about 10% seen once, with roughly a fifth in the top ten. Sequenced: blood, either unsorted or a sorted T cell fraction (not recorded which). The receptors were sampled from a male donor with ankylosing spondylitis or in good health (not recorded which).

This clonotype was seen at least ten times. V is TRBV21-1 and J is TRBJ2-1; the table's D call, TRBD1, was not checked against the DNA. TRBV21-1 is recorded as a pseudogene. The CDR3 spans 18 residues. The CDR3 DNA follows: TGTGCCAGCAGCAAGGCCCGGACAGGGAGAGTCTCCTACAATGAGCAGTTCTTC. Protein: CASSKARTGRVSYNEQFF.

V and J are TRBV7-2 and TRBJ1-5; D not resolved. Germline loops: CDR1 SGHTA, CDR2 FQGNSA. CDR3 length: 16 residues. With 1 base removed from V and 0 bases from J, the gap between germline ends came to 10 bases. This CDR3 reads CASSLGAGDSNQPQHF. CDR3 coding DNA: TGTGCCAGCAGCTTAGGGGCCGGGGATAGCAATCAGCCCCAGCATTTT.

This clonotype was observed at least ten times. The chain has TRBV20-1 and TRBJ2-3; maybe TRBD1 (5 bases). CDR1 is DFQATT, CDR2 SNEGSKA, per germline (reference sequence). The ends were cut back, 3 bases at V and 0 bases at J, with 10 bases in the middle. The CDR3 loop spans 14 amino acids. CDR3 sequence: CSARTDPSTDTQYF. The CDR3, as DNA: TGCAGTGCTAGGACAGATCCTAGCACAGATACGCAGTATTTT.

This clonotype was counted at least ten times. V and J are TRBV28 and TRBJ2-6, with D possibly being TRBD1 (6 bases). CDR3 length: 15 amino acids. The germline V and J ends were trimmed by 4 bases and 4 bases, with 11 bases remaining between them. CDR1 is MDHEN, CDR2 SYDVKM, per germline. The DNA of the CDR3 is TGTGCCAGCAGTTCAACAGGGCGCGGGGCCAACGTCCTGACTTTC. Encoded protein: CASSSTGRGANVLTF.

This clonotype was detected only a few times. The chain couples TRBV10-3 to TRBJ1-3; D might be TRBD1 (6 bases). Germline CDR1 and CDR2: ENHRY and SYGVKD. V lost 7 bases to trimming and J lost 0 bases, with 7 bases between them. The CDR3 sequence is 13 residues long. The DNA of the CDR3 is TGTGCCATCACGGGGGCCTCTGGAAACACCATATATTTT. Amino acids: CAITGASGNTIYF.

This clonotype showed up many times. The rearrangement joins TRBV20-1 to TRBJ1-2; D call uncertain. Trimming took off 6 bases at V and 4 bases at J, with 12 bases between the two ends. Per germline, CDR1 DFQATT and CDR2 SNEGSKA (reference sequence). The CDR3 is 12 residues long. CDR3 in DNA: TGCAGTGCCACTTCGGGTTTCTATGGCTACACCTTC. Translation gives CSATSGFYGYTF.

This clonotype has more than one count but fewer than ten. The CDR3 bases are TGTGCCAGCAGTATGGGACAGGGACCCGGGGAGCTGTTTTTT. Its protein product is CASSMGQGPGELFF. The gene calls are TRBV12-3 or TRBV12-4 and TRBJ2-2, with 9 bases matching TRBD1. Trimming took 5 bases from V and 6 from J; bases not matched to a gene: 4. CDR3 size: 14 residues.

This clonotype was observed at least ten times. The chain recombines TRBV28 with TRBJ1-1; possibly TRBD1 for D (5 bases). Germline values: CDR1 MDHEN, CDR2 SYDVKM. The CDR3 consists of 18 residues. Trimming removed 2 bases at V and 0 bases at J, with 19 bases between. CDR3 in amino acids: CASSLEGPPRGMNTEAFF. The CDR3 DNA sequence: TGTGCCAGCAGTTTAGAAGGACCCCCGAGGGGCATGAACACTGAAGCTTTCTTT.

At least ten counts were recorded for this clonotype. The rearrangement uses TRBV5-1 and TRBJ2-2; no firm D call. V lost 0 bases to trimming and J lost 6 bases, with 9 bases between them. The CDR3 runs to 14 residues. Per the germline V gene, CDR1 is SGHRS and CDR2 is YFSETQ. The CDR3 DNA reads TGCGCCAGCAGCTTGGCGGCGGTGCCCGGGGAGCTGTTTTTT. Translated: CASSLAAVPGELFF.

The chain uses TRBV12-3 or TRBV12-4 and TRBJ2-3; no clear D gene. This CDR3 comprises 13 residues. V was pared by 1 base and J by 5 bases, with 7 bases between. CDR3 sequence (DNA): TGTGCCAGCAGTTTAGTGGGGTTAGATACGCAGTATTTT. It translates to CASSLVGLDTQYF.

This clonotype was seen at least ten times. This rearrangement joins TRBV5-1 to TRBJ2-7; 9 bases fit TRBD1. This CDR3 has 15 amino acids. CDR1 is SGHRS and CDR2 is YFSETQ in the germline V gene. V shed 4 bases and J 7 bases; nucleotides not matched to a gene: 12. CDR3 coding DNA: TGCGCCAGCAGCAAGGGACAGGGAGCGTATCATGAGCAGTACTTC. Protein: CASSKGQGAYHEQYF.

V gene TRBV12-3 or TRBV12-4 combines with J gene TRBJ2-1; D is uncertain. Deletions cut 6 bases from V and 9 bases from J, with 12 bases between. CDR3 length: 12 residues. The CDR3 is CASRTVAVEQFF. DNA of the CDR3: TGTGCCAGCAGAACGGTAGCCGTTGAGCAGTTCTTC.

With respect to this clonotype: A read error may produce the germline difference seen at one junction end. The chain couples TRBV3-1 to TRBJ1-5; tentatively, D is TRBD1 (6 bases). The germline V gene encodes CDR1 LGHDT and CDR2 YNNKEL (reference sequence). This CDR3 region has 15 residues. As DNA, the CDR3 is TGTGCCAGCACCCAAGGGGGTGAAAACAATCAGCCCCAGCATTTT. Its protein is CASTQGGENNQPQHF.

This clonotype was seen ten or more times. The rearrangement links TRBV7-8 to TRBJ2-1; 10 positions agree with TRBD2. The CDR3 spans 16 residues. The junction had 10 bases not matched to a gene; V was cut back by 2 bases and J by 9 bases. Germline V CDR1 and CDR2: SGHVS, FQNEAQ. The chain's CDR3 is CASSLSTSGGAGEQFF. CDR3 DNA sequence: TGTGCCAGCAGCTTATCAACCAGCGGGGGGGCGGGTGAGCAGTTCTTC.

This clonotype occurred many times. CDR3 protein: CAISESASRGEAFF. CDR3 nucleotide sequence: TGTGCCATCAGTGAGTCGGCCTCCAGGGGTGAAGCTTTCTTT. The chain links TRBV10-3 to TRBJ1-1, with D tentatively TRBD1 (6 bases). V was shortened by 0 bases and J by 7 bases, with 12 bases between the two germline ends. Germline V gene sequence: CDR1 ENHRY, CDR2 SYGVKD. The CDR3 extends over 14 amino acids.

This clonotype has ten or more counts. The V and J genes are TRBV20-1 and TRBJ2-4; D may be TRBD1 (5 bases). Germline CDR1 reads DFQATT; CDR2 reads SNEGSKA (reference sequence). V was clipped by 0 bases and J by 6 bases, with 15 bases between them. The CDR3 totals 15 residues. The CDR3 here is CSARDSGRGGNIQYF. CDR3 nucleotides: TGCAGTGCTAGAGATTCAGGGCGCGGCGGAAACATTCAGTACTTC.